The clone carrying this TCR beta chain was detected once. The antigen is unknown. Sequencing was performed with immunoSEQ multiplex PCR; in TCRdb, only in-frame clones are kept and a portion is missing. The repertoire holds around 150,000 clones, roughly 92% seen once, with about 0.6% in the top ten. This entry belongs to a study of T cell responses to AZD1222 COVID-19 vaccine. Whole-study context: Pooling of second doses given at about 4 or about 12 weeks was done. The study, taken as a whole, reports: Clonal diversity was possibly underestimated, and the donors were mostly white British, with more females.

V gave up 3 bases and J gave up 5 bases, with 16 bases separating them. The CDR3 has 15 amino acids. The germline CDR1 and CDR2 sequences are LNHDA and SQIVND (reference sequence). Sequencing used peripheral blood, obtained on day 0 of AZD1222 vaccination. V is TRBV19 and J is TRBJ1-1; maybe TRBD1 (6 bases). This receptor was identified in an adult in good health. CDR3 in amino acids: CASSILGGGKTEAFF. CDR3 coding DNA: TGTGCCAGTAGTATTCTGGGAGGGGGTAAGACTGAAGCTTTCTTT.